The present T cell receptor (beta chain) was sequenced within a study of beta chain features in type 1 diabetes. Findings and limits, study-wide: TCRB CDR3s from Type 1 diabetes patients were moderately but significantly shorter in all four CD4+ subsets.

CD4+ cells of the naive, central memory, regulatory and stem cell-like memory types were sorted via CD45RO/CCR7/CD25/CD127/CD95/CD27. The whole isolated RNA underwent reverse transcription, so sequencing captured expressed TCRB transcripts. The study sequenced naive, central memory and regulatory T cell samples to an average of around 3.4 million reads. TCRdb keeps only in-frame clones here, not all; method: immunoSEQ multiplex PCR. The sample holds around 650,000 clones, around 12% seen once. Germline V gene sequence: CDR1 MDHEN, CDR2 SYDVKM. The ends were cut back, 6 bases at V and 3 bases at J, with 16 bases in the middle. The CDR3 has 15 amino acids. Turning to this clone: Its antigen is unidentified.

Input material: naive CD4+ T cells from blood. The source is a man under 40 with type 1 diabetes. The rearrangement links TRBV28 to TRBJ2-3, with a tentative D call TRBD2 (6 bases). The CDR3 coding sequence is TGTGCCAGCAGCCCAGGCGGGGAGAATACAGATACGCAGTATTTT. It yields the protein CASSPGGENTDTQYF.